The text below deals with one T cell receptor beta chain. TCRdb keeps only in-frame clones here, not all; method: immunoSEQ multiplex PCR. Of hundreds of clones in the sample, 75% to 85% were seen once. The sample's time point: neoterminal ileum biopsy at postoperative endoscopy, about 6 months after surgery. Deletions cut 5 bases from V and 0 bases from J, with 8 bases between. CDR3 length: 13 residues. The germline gives CDR1 GTSNPN, CDR2 SVGIG (reference sequence). The source of the sample is a study of T cell repertoires in ileal Crohn's disease. Study overall: Over 30% were active smokers at surgery; median disease duration was around 7.9 years.

This TCR was recovered from an adult with Crohn's disease. The chain employs TRBV30 and TRBJ1-3, with no clear D. Material: ileal tissue. CDR3 in DNA: TGTGCCTGGGTCAGGATCTCTGGAAACACCATATATTTT. Residues: CAWVRISGNTIYF. Combining the CDR3 with reference TRBV30 and TRBJ1-3 gives the whole variable domain SQTIHQWPATLVQPVGSPLSLECTVEGTSNPNLYWYRQAAGRGLQLLFYSVGIGQISSEVPQNLSASRPQDRQFILSSKKLLLSDSGFYLCAWVRISGNTIYFGEGSWLTVV.